These T cell receptor beta chains were read from a single sample in a study of lymphopenia after photon versus proton radiotherapy. TCRdb's copy holds only in-frame clones and misses some; the assay was immunoSEQ multiplex PCR. The repertoire holds about 6,900 clones, with more than 75% as singletons. The sample was peripheral blood, taken from a patient treated with photon-based radiotherapy. All receptors derive from a man aged 25 to 45 with gastric cancer. Both conserved end residues are part of each CDR3. A D gene is named only where the DNA matches it firmly. Clone size is not always given. Where it is, it says once, few, many or a class for expanded clones.

j_call clone_size v_call d_call cdr3_aa cdr3_nt
TRBJ2-7 . TRBV11-1 . CASREGYEQYF TGTGCCAGCAGAGAGGGTTACGAGCAGTACTTC
TRBJ1-3 . TRBV6-1 . CASSEGWAGNTIYF TGTGCCAGCAGTGAAGGTTGGGCTGGAAACACCATATATTTT
TRBJ2-3 . TRBV27 . CASSVLVRADTQYF TGTGCCAGCAGTGTGTTGGTCCGCGCAGATACGCAGTATTTT
TRBJ2-3 . TRBV19 . CASSTRVGTDTQYF TGTGCCAGTAGTACCAGGGTAGGCACAGATACGCAGTATTTT
TRBJ1-4 . TRBV5-6 . CASSYGPRGKATNEKLFF TGTGCCAGCAGTTATGGCCCCAGAGGGAAGGCAACTAATGAAAAACTGTTTTTT
TRBJ2-7 once TRBV11-2 TRBD2 CASSLAGLAGVDYF TGTGCCAGCAGCTTAGCGGGACTAGCGGGAGTAGATTACTTC
TRBJ2-1 . TRBV7-9 . CASSLARGNEQFF TGTGCCAGCAGCTTAGCTCGGGGGAATGAGCAGTTCTTC
TRBJ1-3 . TRBV5-1 TRBD1 CASTQTGSSGNTIYF TGCGCCAGCACTCAGACAGGGAGCTCTGGAAACACCATATATTTT
TRBJ2-7 . TRBV5-1 TRBD1 CASSHDRASYEQYF TGCGCCAGCAGCCATGACAGGGCCTCCTACGAGCAGTACTTC
TRBJ2-5 . TRBV9 TRBD2 CASSPSGRPQETQYF TGTGCCAGCAGCCCTAGCGGGAGGCCTCAAGAGACCCAGTACTTC
TRBJ1-5 . TRBV28 TRBD1 CASKRQGASNQPQHF TGTGCCAGCAAAAGACAGGGGGCCAGCAATCAGCCCCAGCATTTT
TRBJ2-5 few TRBV7-2 . CASSLVIRETQYF TGTGCCAGCAGCTTAGTGATAAGGGAGACCCAGTACTTC
TRBJ2-7 few TRBV14 . CASSQPRGSGYEQYF TGTGCCAGCAGCCAGCCCCGGGGGAGCGGCTACGAGCAGTACTTC
TRBJ1-1 . TRBV28 . CASSGANTEAFF TGTGCCAGCAGCGGCGCCAACACTGAAGCTTTCTTT
TRBJ2-1 . TRBV19 . CASSIELADNNEQFF TGTGCCAGTAGTATAGAGTTAGCGGATAACAATGAGCAGTTCTTC
TRBJ2-7 . TRBV18 . CASSPPSTYEQYF TGTGCCAGCTCACCACCTTCGACCTACGAGCAGTACTTC